Included here is one TCR beta chain sequence, with context. Its target is not known. The ends were cut back, 0 bases at V and 4 bases at J, with 12 bases in the middle. CDR1 is MNHEY, CDR2 SVGEGT, per germline. This CDR3 contains 15 residues. This sample is drawn from a study of blood T cells in healthy people across ages. Whole-study findings and limits: Strongly correlated with naive T cell percentage was TCR beta diversity.

It was with a sample-barcoded 5' primer and a J-beta primer mix that a second PCR of roughly 7 to 12 cycles was run. TCRdb recomputed calls from the 5' RACE reads with MiXCR, one row per CDR3 protein. The top ten clones hold 25% to 35% of a sample with about 680,000 distinct CDR3 sequences, more than 40% of them seen once. J is TRBJ1-1 and V is TRBV6-2 or TRBV6-3; the D is unclear. The receptor's source is an older woman in good health. The sample was blood. DNA for the CDR3: TGTGCCAGCAGTTACTCGGTAGGGTCCCTCACTGAAGCTTTCTTT. Protein sequence: CASSYSVGSLTEAFF.